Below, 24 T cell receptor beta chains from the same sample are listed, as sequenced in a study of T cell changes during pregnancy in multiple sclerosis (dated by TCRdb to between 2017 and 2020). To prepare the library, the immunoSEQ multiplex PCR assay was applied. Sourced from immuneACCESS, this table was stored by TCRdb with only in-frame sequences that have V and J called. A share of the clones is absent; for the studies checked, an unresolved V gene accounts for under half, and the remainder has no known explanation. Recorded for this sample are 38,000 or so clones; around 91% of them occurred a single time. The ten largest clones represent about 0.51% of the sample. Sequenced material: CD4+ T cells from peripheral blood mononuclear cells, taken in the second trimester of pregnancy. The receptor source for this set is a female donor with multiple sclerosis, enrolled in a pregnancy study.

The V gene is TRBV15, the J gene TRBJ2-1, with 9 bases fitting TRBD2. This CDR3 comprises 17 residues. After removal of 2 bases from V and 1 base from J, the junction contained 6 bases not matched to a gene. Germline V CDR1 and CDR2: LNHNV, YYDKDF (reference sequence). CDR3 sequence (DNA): TGTGCCACCAGCAGACCCAGACTAGCGGAGTCCTACAATGAGCAGTTCTTC. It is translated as CATSRPRLAESYNEQFF.

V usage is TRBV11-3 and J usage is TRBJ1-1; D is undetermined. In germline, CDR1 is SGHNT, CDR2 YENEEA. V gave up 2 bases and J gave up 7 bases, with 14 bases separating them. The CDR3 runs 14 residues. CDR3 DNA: TGTGCCAGCAGCTTACCGGATGGAGGGTTTGAAGCTTTCTTT. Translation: CASSLPDGGFEAFF. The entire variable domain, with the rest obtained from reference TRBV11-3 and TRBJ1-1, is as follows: EAGVVQSPRYKIIEKKQPVAFWCNPISGHNTLYWYLQNLGQGPELLIRYENEEAVDDSQLPKDRFSAERLKGVDSTLKIQPAELGDSAVYLCASSLPDGGFEAFFGQGTRLTVV.

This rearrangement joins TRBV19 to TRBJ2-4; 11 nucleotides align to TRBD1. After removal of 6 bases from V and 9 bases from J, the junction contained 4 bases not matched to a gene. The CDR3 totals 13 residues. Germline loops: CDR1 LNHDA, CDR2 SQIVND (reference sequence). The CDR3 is CASRGQGESIQYF. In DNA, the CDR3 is TGTGCCAGTAGGGGACAGGGGGAAAGCATTCAGTACTTC. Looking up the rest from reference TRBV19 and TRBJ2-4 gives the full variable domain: DGGITQSPKYLFRKEGQNVTLSCEQNLNHDAMYWYRQDPGQGLRLIYYSQIVNDFQKGDIAEGYSVSREKKESFPLTVTSAQKNPTAFYLCASRGQGESIQYFGAGTRLSVL.

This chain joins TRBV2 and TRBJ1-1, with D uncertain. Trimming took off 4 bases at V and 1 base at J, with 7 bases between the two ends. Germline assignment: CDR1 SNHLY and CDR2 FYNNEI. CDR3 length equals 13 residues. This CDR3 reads CASSGLPNTEAFF. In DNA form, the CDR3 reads TGTGCCAGCAGTGGCCTACCGAACACTGAAGCTTTCTTT.

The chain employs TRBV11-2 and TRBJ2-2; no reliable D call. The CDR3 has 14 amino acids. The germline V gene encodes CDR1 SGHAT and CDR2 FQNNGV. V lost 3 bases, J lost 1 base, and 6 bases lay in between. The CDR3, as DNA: TGTGCCAGCAGCTTGCTTAGGAACACCGGGGAGCTGTTTTTT. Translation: CASSLLRNTGELFF. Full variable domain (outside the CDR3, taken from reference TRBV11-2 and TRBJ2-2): EAGVAQSPRYKIIEKRQSVAFWCNPISGHATLYWYQQILGQGPKLLIQFQNNGVVDDSQLPKDRFSAERLKGVDSTLKIQPAKLEDSAVYLCASSLLRNTGELFFGEGSRLTVL.

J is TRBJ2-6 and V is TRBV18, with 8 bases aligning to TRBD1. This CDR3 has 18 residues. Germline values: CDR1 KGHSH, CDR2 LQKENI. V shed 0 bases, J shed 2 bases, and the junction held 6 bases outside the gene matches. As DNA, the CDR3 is TGTGCCAGCTCACCACCGGACAGGGCCGTAACTGGGGCCAACGTCCTGACTTTC. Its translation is CASSPPDRAVTGANVLTF.

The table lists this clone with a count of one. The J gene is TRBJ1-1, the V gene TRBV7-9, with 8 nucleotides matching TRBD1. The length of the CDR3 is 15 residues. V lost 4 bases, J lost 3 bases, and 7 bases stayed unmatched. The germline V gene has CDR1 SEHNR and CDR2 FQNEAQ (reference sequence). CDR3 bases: TGTGCCAGCAGCTACTCAGGGGGCATGTACACTGAAGCTTTCTTT. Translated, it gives CASSYSGGMYTEAFF.

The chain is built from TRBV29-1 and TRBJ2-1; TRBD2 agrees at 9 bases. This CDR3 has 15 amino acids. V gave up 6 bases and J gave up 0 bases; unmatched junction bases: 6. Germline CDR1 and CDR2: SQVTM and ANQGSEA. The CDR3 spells CSVEQLAGSYNEQFF. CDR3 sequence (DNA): TGCAGCGTCGAGCAACTAGCGGGCTCCTACAATGAGCAGTTCTTC.

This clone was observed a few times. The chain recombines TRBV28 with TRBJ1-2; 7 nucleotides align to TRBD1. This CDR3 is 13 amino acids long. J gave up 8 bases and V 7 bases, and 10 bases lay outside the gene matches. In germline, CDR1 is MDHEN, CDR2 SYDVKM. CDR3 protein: CASKEGALDGYTF. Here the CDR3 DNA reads TGTGCCAGCAAGGAGGGGGCGCTGGACGGCTACACCTTC.

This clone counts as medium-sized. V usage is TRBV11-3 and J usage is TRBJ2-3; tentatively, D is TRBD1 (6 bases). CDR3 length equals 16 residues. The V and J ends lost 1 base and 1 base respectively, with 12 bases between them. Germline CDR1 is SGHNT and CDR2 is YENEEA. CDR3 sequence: CASSLVQGLGTDTQYF. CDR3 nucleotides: TGTGCCAGCAGCTTAGTCCAGGGGTTGGGCACAGATACGCAGTATTTT. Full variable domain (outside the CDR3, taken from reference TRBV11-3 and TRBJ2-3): EAGVVQSPRYKIIEKKQPVAFWCNPISGHNTLYWYLQNLGQGPELLIRYENEEAVDDSQLPKDRFSAERLKGVDSTLKIQPAELGDSAVYLCASSLVQGLGTDTQYFGPGTRLTVL.

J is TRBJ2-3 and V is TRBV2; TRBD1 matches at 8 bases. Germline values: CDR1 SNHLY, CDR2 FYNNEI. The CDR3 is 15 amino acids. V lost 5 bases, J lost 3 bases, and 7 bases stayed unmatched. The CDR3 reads CASSQDGTGTDTQYF. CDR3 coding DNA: TGTGCCAGCAGTCAAGACGGGACAGGAACAGATACGCAGTATTTT. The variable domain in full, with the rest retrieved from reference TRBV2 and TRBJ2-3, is EPEVTQTPSHQVTQMGQEVILRCVPISNHLYFYWYRQILGQKVEFLVSFYNNEISEKSEIFDDQFSVERPDGSNFTLKIRSTKLEDSAMYFCASSQDGTGTDTQYFGPGTRLTVL.

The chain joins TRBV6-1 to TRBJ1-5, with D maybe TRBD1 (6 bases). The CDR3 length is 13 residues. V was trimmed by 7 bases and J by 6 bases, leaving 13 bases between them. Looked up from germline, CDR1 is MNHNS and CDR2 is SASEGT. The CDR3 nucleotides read TGTGCCAGCAAGACGGACAGTTCTCAGCCCCAGCATTTT. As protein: CASKTDSSQPQHF.

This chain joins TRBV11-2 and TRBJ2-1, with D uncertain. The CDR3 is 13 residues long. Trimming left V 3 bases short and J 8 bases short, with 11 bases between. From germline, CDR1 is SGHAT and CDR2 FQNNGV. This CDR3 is CASSFVLDYEQFF. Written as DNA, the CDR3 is TGTGCCAGCAGCTTTGTTTTAGATTATGAGCAGTTCTTC.

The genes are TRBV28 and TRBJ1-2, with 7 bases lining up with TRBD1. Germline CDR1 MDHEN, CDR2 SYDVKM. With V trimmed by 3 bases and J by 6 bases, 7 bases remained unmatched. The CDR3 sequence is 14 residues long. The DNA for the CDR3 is TGTGCCAGCAGTTTTTCAGGACAGGATAATGGCTACACCTTC. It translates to CASSFSGQDNGYTF.

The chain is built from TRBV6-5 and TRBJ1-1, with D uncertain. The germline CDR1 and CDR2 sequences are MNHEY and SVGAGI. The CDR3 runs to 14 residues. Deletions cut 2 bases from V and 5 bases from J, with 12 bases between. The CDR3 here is CASSYRQAGTEAFF. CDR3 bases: TGTGCCAGCAGTTACCGCCAGGCGGGGACTGAAGCTTTCTTT.

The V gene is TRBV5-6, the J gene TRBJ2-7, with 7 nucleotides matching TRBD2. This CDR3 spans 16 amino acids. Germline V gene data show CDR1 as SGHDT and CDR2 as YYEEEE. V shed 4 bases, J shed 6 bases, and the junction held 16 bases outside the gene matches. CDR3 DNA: TGTGCCAGCAGCCCAATCCTGCAACTAGCGAGACGCGAGCAGTACTTC. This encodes CASSPILQLARREQYF. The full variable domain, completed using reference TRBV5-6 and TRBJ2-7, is DAGVTQSPTHLIKTRGQQVTLRCSPKSGHDTVSWYQQALGQGPQFIFQYYEEEERQRGNFPDRFSGHQFPNYSSELNVNALLLGDSALYLCASSPILQLARREQYFGPGTRLTVT.

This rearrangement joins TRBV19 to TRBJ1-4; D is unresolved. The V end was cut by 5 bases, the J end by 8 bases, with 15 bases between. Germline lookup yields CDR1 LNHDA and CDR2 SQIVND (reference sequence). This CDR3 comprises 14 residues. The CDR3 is CASSGRHEREKLFF. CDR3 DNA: TGTGCCAGTAGTGGCAGACATGAAAGGGAAAAACTGTTTTTT.

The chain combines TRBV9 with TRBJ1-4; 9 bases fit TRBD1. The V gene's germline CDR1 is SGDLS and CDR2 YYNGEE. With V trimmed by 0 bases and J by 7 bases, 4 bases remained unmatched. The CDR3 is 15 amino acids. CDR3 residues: CASSVVGQGGEKLFF. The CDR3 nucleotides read TGTGCCAGCAGCGTAGTGGGACAGGGAGGTGAAAAACTGTTTTTT.

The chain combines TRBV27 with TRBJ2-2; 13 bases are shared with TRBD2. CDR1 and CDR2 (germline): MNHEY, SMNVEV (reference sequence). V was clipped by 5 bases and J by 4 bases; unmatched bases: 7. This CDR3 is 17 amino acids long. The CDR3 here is CASSRTSGSWSTGELFF. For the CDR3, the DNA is TGTGCCAGCAGTCGGACTAGCGGGAGTTGGAGCACCGGGGAGCTGTTTTTT.

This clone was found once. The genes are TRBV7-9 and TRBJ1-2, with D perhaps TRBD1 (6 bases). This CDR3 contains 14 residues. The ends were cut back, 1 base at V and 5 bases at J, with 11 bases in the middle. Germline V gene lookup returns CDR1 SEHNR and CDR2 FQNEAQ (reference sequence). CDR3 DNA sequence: TGTGCCAGCAGCTTAGGGACAGAACTTTATGGCTACACCTTC. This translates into CASSLGTELYGYTF.

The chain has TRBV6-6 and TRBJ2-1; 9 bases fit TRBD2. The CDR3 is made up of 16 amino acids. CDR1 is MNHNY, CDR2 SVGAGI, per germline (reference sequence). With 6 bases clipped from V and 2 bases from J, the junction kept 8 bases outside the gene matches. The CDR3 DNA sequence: TGTGCCAGCAGCCCGACTAGCGGCAACCCCTACAATGAGCAGTTCTTC. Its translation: CASSPTSGNPYNEQFF.

The CDR3 reads CASSLTPGQGGMETQYF. For the CDR3, the DNA is TGTGCCAGCAGCTTAACCCCGGGACAGGGGGGGATGGAGACCCAGTACTTC. The chain recombines TRBV7-3 with TRBJ2-5, with 11 bases fitting TRBD1. CDR1 is SGHTA, CDR2 FQGTGA, per germline. This CDR3 is built from 17 residues. After removal of 0 bases from V and 5 bases from J, the junction contained 8 bases not matched to a gene. The full variable domain, rest sourced from reference TRBV7-3 and TRBJ2-5, is GAGVSQTPSNKVTEKGKYVELRCDPISGHTALYWYRQSLGQGPEFLIYFQGTGAADDSGLPNDRFFAVRPEGSVSTLKIQRTERGDSAVYLCASSLTPGQGGMETQYFGPGTRLLVL.

The CDR3 is CAWSVGTGATGELFF. The CDR3, as DNA: TGTGCCTGGAGTGTAGGGACAGGGGCCACCGGGGAGCTGTTTTTT. The chain links TRBV30 to TRBJ2-2, with 10 positions matching TRBD1. The CDR3 has 15 residues. Unmatched junction bases numbered 2, after V lost 0 bases and J lost 4 bases. CDR1 and CDR2 from the germline V gene are GTSNPN and SVGIG (reference sequence).

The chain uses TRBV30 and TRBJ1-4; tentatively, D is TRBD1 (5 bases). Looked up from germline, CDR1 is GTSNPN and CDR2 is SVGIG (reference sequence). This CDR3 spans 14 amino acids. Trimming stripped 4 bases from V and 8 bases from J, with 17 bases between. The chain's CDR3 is CAWTESGAGEKLFF. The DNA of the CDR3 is TGTGCCTGGACAGAATCCGGGGCGGGGGAAAAACTGTTTTTT.